These 25 T cell receptor beta chains were all obtained from the same sample, sequenced in a study of identical twins. TCRdb passed the 5' RACE reads through MiXCR, listing each CDR3 protein once. The repertoire holds 1.5 million to 2 million distinct CDR3 sequences, with roughly 35% as singletons. Material: cord blood. The source is a newborn girl in good health.

This chain joins TRBV28 and TRBJ2-5, with D perhaps TRBD1 (6 bases). CDR1 MDHEN and CDR2 SYDVKM come from the germline V gene. V dropped 5 bases and J dropped 11 bases, with 30 bases sitting between them. CDR3 size: 17 residues. CDR3: CASSPAQRTGFSNEQYF. CDR3 sequence (DNA): TGTGCCAGCAGTCCTGCCCAACGAACAGGGTTTTCGAATGAGCAGTACTTC.

In DNA form, the CDR3 reads TGCAGTGCTAGAGGGGTGCGAAGGGGCACTGAAGCTTTCTTT. It translates to CSARGVRRGTEAFF. This chain links TRBV20-1 with TRBJ1-1; D is perhaps TRBD1 (5 bases). Germline V CDR1 and CDR2: DFQATT, SNEGSKA (reference sequence). V lost 1 base and J lost 4, with 13 bases in between. The CDR3 spans 14 residues.

In its sample, this clonotype was seen a few times. The chain uses TRBV6-5 and TRBJ1-4; the match to TRBD1 covers 12 bases. This CDR3 comprises 15 residues. Trimming cost V 1 base and J 7 bases; bases outside gene matches: 1. Looked up from germline, CDR1 is MNHEY and CDR2 is SVGAGI. DNA of the CDR3: TGTGCCAGCAGTTACTGGGGACAGGGGGCTGAAAAACTGTTTTTT. Its translation is CASSYWGQGAEKLFF.

V and J are TRBV12-3 or TRBV12-4 and TRBJ1-2, with 7 bases matching TRBD1. CDR3 length equals 13 residues. V lost 4 bases and J lost 7; bases outside the gene matches: 6. The CDR3, as DNA: TGTGCCAGCAGTTGGGACAGACGGGGTGGCTACACCTTC. It encodes CASSWDRRGGYTF.

The chain is built from TRBV4-2 and TRBJ1-2; D is unclear. The germline V gene encodes CDR1 LGHNA and CDR2 YNFKEQ. Trimming took off 3 bases at V and 3 bases at J, with 11 bases between the two ends. CDR3 size: 14 residues. The CDR3 is CASSQTRVDYGYTF. CDR3 sequence (DNA): TGTGCCAGCAGCCAGACGAGGGTCGACTATGGCTACACCTTC.

The chain uses TRBV21-1 and TRBJ2-1; TRBD1, the D gene given by the table, was not confirmed from the DNA. TRBV21-1 is classified as a pseudogene. The CDR3 totals 19 residues. CDR3 in DNA: TGTGCCAGCAGCAAATTGGGCAGGGTTGGGTCGAGCTCCTACAATGAGCAGTTCTTC. Translated, it gives CASSKLGRVGSSSYNEQFF.

The table lists this clonotype with a few counts. The rearrangement uses TRBV4-1 and TRBJ1-4; D remains unclear. The V gene lost 5 bases and the J gene lost 7 bases, with 5 bases spanning the gap. This CDR3 has 11 residues. Germline V lookup: CDR1 MGHRA, CDR2 YSYEKL. The CDR3 protein is CASSRFEKLFF. The CDR3 region has the DNA TGCGCCAGCAGCAGGTTTGAAAAACTGTTTTTT.

The chain uses TRBV15 and TRBJ2-3; D is possibly TRBD1 (5 bases). Germline CDR1 LNHNV, CDR2 YYDKDF (reference sequence). Deletions cut 4 bases from V and 1 base from J, with 9 bases between. This CDR3 contains 14 residues. The CDR3 reads CATSKGHRTDTQYF. The CDR3 bases are TGTGCCACCAGCAAAGGACACCGCACAGATACGCAGTATTTT.

Worth noting for this clonotype: This may stem from a read error, because a much larger clone lies one nucleotide away. The chain is built from TRBV20-1 and TRBJ2-7, with a possible D match to TRBD2 (5 bases). Germline values: CDR1 DFQATT, CDR2 SNEGSKA (reference sequence). Trimming pared 3 bases from V and 4 bases from J, leaving 10 bases between. The CDR3 is 12 residues long. CDR3 coding DNA: TGCAGTGCTAGTTCTAGCAGATACGAGCAGTACTTC. Its translation is CSASSSRYEQYF.

This clonotype was detected many times. The chain uses TRBV10-3 and TRBJ2-7; D gene ambiguous. CDR1 is ENHRY, CDR2 SYGVKD, per germline. The germline V and J ends were trimmed by 6 bases and 3 bases, with 9 bases remaining between them. The CDR3 is 12 residues long. The CDR3 is CAISSTIYEQYF. CDR3 DNA: TGTGCCATCAGCTCAACAATCTACGAGCAGTACTTC.

The rearrangement links TRBV9 to TRBJ2-7; TRBD2 matches at 9 bases. The CDR3 spans 14 residues. With V trimmed by 0 bases and J by 3 bases, 1 base remained unmatched. Germline loops: CDR1 SGDLS, CDR2 YYNGEE. The CDR3 is CASSVEAGGYEQYF. The DNA for the CDR3 is TGTGCCAGCAGCGTAGAAGCGGGAGGCTACGAGCAGTACTTC.

The chain employs TRBV5-1 and TRBJ2-3; unclear D gene. Germline V gene lookup returns CDR1 SGHRS and CDR2 YFSETQ. This CDR3 spans 15 amino acids. The V and J ends lost 4 bases and 0 bases respectively, with 12 bases between them. The CDR3 loop is CASSPMGSSTDTQYF. In DNA form, the CDR3 reads TGCGCCAGCAGCCCCATGGGTTCCAGCACAGATACGCAGTATTTT.

This clonotype was observed many times. This chain connects TRBV5-1 to TRBJ2-3, with 8 bases matching TRBD1. Unmatched junction bases numbered 5, after V lost 5 bases and J lost 0 bases. Germline V gene data show CDR1 as SGHRS and CDR2 as YFSETQ. The CDR3 loop spans 15 amino acids. The CDR3 spells CASRAGGPSTDTQYF. The DNA of the CDR3 is TGCGCCAGCAGGGCAGGGGGCCCTAGCACAGATACGCAGTATTTT.

The V gene is TRBV29-1, the J gene TRBJ2-1, with a possible D match to TRBD2 (5 bases). Germline V gene sequence: CDR1 SQVTM, CDR2 ANQGSEA. The CDR3 consists of 14 residues. V gave up 3 bases and J gave up 0 bases, with 9 bases separating them. The CDR3 DNA reads as TGCAGCGTTGATCCGGGATCCTCCTACAATGAGCAGTTCTTC. It yields the protein CSVDPGSSYNEQFF.

A remark on this clonotype: The junction and the germline gene differ at one end; a read error may be behind it. The V gene is TRBV27, the J gene TRBJ2-5; no definite D call. Germline values: CDR1 MNHEY, CDR2 SMNVEV (reference sequence). This CDR3 has 13 residues. CDR3 region: CASSLSRIETQCF. As DNA, the CDR3 is TGTGCCAGCAGTTTATCAAGAATCGAGACCCAGTGCTTC.

This chain links TRBV20-1 with TRBJ2-1; 8 positions match TRBD1. This CDR3 has 16 residues. V shed 1 base and J 3 bases; nucleotides not matched to a gene: 8. CDR1 and CDR2 (germline): DFQATT, SNEGSKA (reference sequence). The CDR3 protein is CSARVKGQGIYNEQFF. DNA of the CDR3: TGCAGTGCTAGAGTAAAAGGACAGGGAATCTACAATGAGCAGTTCTTC.

This clonotype has only a few counts. V usage is TRBV19 and J usage is TRBJ2-1, with D perhaps TRBD2 (6 bases). Looked up from germline, CDR1 is LNHDA and CDR2 is SQIVND (reference sequence). V lost 7 bases and J lost 2, with 24 bases in between. This CDR3 has 18 amino acids. CDR3: CASTHPHAAGPPYNEQFF. CDR3 bases: TGTGCCAGTACCCACCCCCATGCTGCGGGGCCTCCCTACAATGAGCAGTTCTTC.

The V call is TRBV10-3, the J call TRBJ1-2, with D unresolved. The V end lost 3 bases, the J end lost 5 bases, and 7 bases lay between the germline ends. Germline V gives CDR1 ENHRY, CDR2 SYGVKD. The CDR3 length is 12 residues. CDR3: CAISETVYGYTF. DNA for the CDR3: TGTGCCATCAGTGAAACAGTATATGGCTACACCTTC.

The chain has TRBV2 and TRBJ1-5; 9 bases agree with TRBD1. After removal of 4 bases from V and 6 bases from J, the junction contained 7 bases not matched to a gene. CDR3 length: 15 amino acids. In germline, CDR1 is SNHLY, CDR2 FYNNEI. CDR3 DNA sequence: TGTGCCAGCAGTGGGGGACAGGGCCTGCGTCAGCCCCAGCATTTT. This codes for CASSGGQGLRQPQHF.

The genes are TRBV20-1 and TRBJ2-1, with 10 bases matching TRBD2. V was pared by 3 bases and J by 3 bases, with 2 bases of the junction left unmatched. The germline V gene has CDR1 DFQATT and CDR2 SNEGSKA (reference sequence). The CDR3 sequence is 14 residues long. The CDR3 loop reads CSASGTSVYNEQFF. The CDR3 region has the DNA TGCAGTGCTAGCGGGACTAGCGTCTACAATGAGCAGTTCTTC.

The J gene is TRBJ1-2, the V gene TRBV10-2; a possible D gene is TRBD1 (5 bases). Germline V gene sequence: CDR1 WSHSY, CDR2 SAAADI. Trimming left V 7 bases short and J 4 bases short, with 16 bases between. The length of the CDR3 is 14 residues. The DNA for the CDR3 is TGCGCCAGCATCGGATCCAGGGCGGGCTATGGCTACACCTTC. This sequence encodes CASIGSRAGYGYTF.

With regard to this clonotype: One base away lies a much larger clone, so this may be a sequencing read error. The gene calls are TRBV12-3 or TRBV12-4 and TRBJ2-7; 10 bases align to TRBD2. V lost 5 bases and J lost 6; bases outside the gene matches: 7. The CDR3 is 14 amino acids. CDR3 sequence reads: CASSQLAGTCEQYF. CDR3 bases: TGTGCCAGCAGTCAACTAGCGGGGACCTGCGAGCAGTACTTC.

Notes on this clonotype: A read error may explain this, as a much larger clone is one base away. This chain joins TRBV10-3 and TRBJ2-3; D remains unclear. The CDR3 loop spans 12 amino acids. Germline V CDR1 and CDR2: ENHRY, SYGVKD. CDR3 region: CANSEYGDTQYF. The CDR3, as DNA: TGTGCCAACAGTGAGTATGGCGATACGCAGTATTTT.

This clonotype was counted at least ten times. The chain has TRBV7-2 and TRBJ2-5; D uncertain. CDR3 length: 18 residues. The ends were cut back, 4 bases at V and 0 bases at J, with 21 bases in the middle. Germline V CDR1 and CDR2: SGHTA, FQGNSA. The CDR3 DNA is TGTGCCAGCAGCTCTCTCGAGGTTTCTCGCTATTACCAAGAGACCCAGTACTTC. Amino acid sequence: CASSSLEVSRYYQETQYF.

The V and J genes are TRBV3-1 and TRBJ2-1; TRBD2 matches at 8 bases. With 3 bases clipped from V and 3 bases from J, the junction kept 10 bases outside the gene matches. The CDR3 extends over 17 amino acids. Germline lookup yields CDR1 LGHDT and CDR2 YNNKEL (reference sequence). The CDR3 region has the DNA TGTGCCAGCAGCCATGGTCCCTTGGCGGGAGGCTACAATGAGCAGTTCTTC. Translating gives CASSHGPLAGGYNEQFF.